The 24 T cell receptor beta chains listed next were all sequenced from one sample in a study of CD8+CD57+ T cells in acquired aplastic anemia. Genomic DNA provided the template from which TCR beta VDJ and CDR3 profiles were obtained. MiXCR was run by TCRdb on the reads, yielding one entry per CDR3 protein. The table lists 100,000 to 150,000 distinct CDR3 sequences, over 30% of them singletons. Individuals selected for sequencing had exhibited CD8+CD57+ cell expansion on flow cytometry. Sample: sorted CD4+, CD8+, or CD8+CD57+ T cells (not recorded which) from PBMCs. The receptors stem from a human donor with aplastic anemia.

This chain connects TRBV15 to TRBJ2-7; D might be TRBD1 or TRBD2, each matching 5 bases. Germline-derived CDR1 and CDR2 are LNHNV and YYDKDF (reference sequence). The CDR3 consists of 15 residues. V shed 6 bases and J shed 1 base, with 16 bases lying between them. This CDR3 reads CATSQTRDGSYEQYF. The CDR3, as DNA: TGTGCCACCAGTCAAACTAGGGACGGTTCCTACGAGCAGTACTTC.

V is TRBV20-1 and J is TRBJ1-2; D ambiguous. Germline loops: CDR1 DFQATT, CDR2 SNEGSKA (reference sequence). Between the trimmed V and J ends, which lost 4 bases and 7 bases, there was a span of 16 bases. This CDR3 is 13 amino acids long. The CDR3 bases are TGCAGTGCTATCGGGTCAGGAGCATCTGGCTACACCTTC. Its translation is CSAIGSGASGYTF.

This chain joins TRBV7-8 and TRBJ2-7, with TRBD1 matching over 10 bases. The CDR3 extends over 13 amino acids. Germline CDR1 is SGHVS and CDR2 is FQNEAQ. The trim removed 4 bases at V and 5 bases at J, leaving 2 bases unmatched. The CDR3 loop reads CASSSGTGDEQYF. The CDR3 bases are TGTGCCAGCAGCTCCGGGACAGGGGACGAGCAGTACTTC.

In its sample, this clonotype was seen a few times. This clone may be a read error of a much larger clone one base away. In this CDR3 the conserved last residue, phenylalanine or tryptophan, is missing, so a read error is likely. The CDR3 coding sequence is TGTGCCAGCAGCTTAGTTAGGCAGGCCCTCTATGGCTACACCCTC. It is translated as CASSLVRQALYGYTL. This chain joins TRBV7-2 and TRBJ1-2; no clear D. V was trimmed by 1 base and J by 4 bases, leaving 13 bases between them. This CDR3 spans 15 amino acids. Germline CDR1 and CDR2: SGHTA and FQGNSA.

The CDR3 DNA reads as TGTGCCAGCAGTCGAGACAGGATGAACACTGAAGCTTTCTTT. Amino acids: CASSRDRMNTEAFF. The genes are TRBV13 and TRBJ1-1, with D perhaps TRBD1 (6 bases). Germline CDR1 and CDR2: PRHDT and FYEKMQ (reference sequence). This CDR3 spans 14 amino acids. Trimming left V 6 bases short and J 0 bases short, with 11 bases between.

This clonotype was seen ten or more times. CDR3 amino acids: CSVETGFNSPLHF. The CDR3 DNA follows: TGCAGCGTTGAAACAGGGTTTAATTCACCCCTCCACTTT. This chain uses TRBV29-1 with TRBJ1-6, with D maybe TRBD1 (6 bases). Trimming pared 2 bases from V and 6 bases from J, leaving 8 bases between. There are 13 residues in the CDR3. The germline gives CDR1 SQVTM, CDR2 ANQGSEA.

This clonotype was observed many times. This sequence joins TRBV5-1 and TRBJ2-7, with 11 bases fitting TRBD1. Germline V lookup: CDR1 SGHRS, CDR2 YFSETQ. This CDR3 comprises 16 residues. V shed 4 bases and J 5 bases; nucleotides not matched to a gene: 11. CDR3: CASSRSPGQGGHEQYV. In nucleotides, the CDR3 is TGCGCCAGCAGCCGAAGCCCGGGACAGGGGGGGCACGAGCAGTACGTC.

V is TRBV30 and J is TRBJ2-1; D uncertain. Germline V CDR1 and CDR2: GTSNPN, SVGIG (reference sequence). This CDR3 region has 11 residues. The germline V and J ends were trimmed by 1 base and 9 bases, with 7 bases remaining between them. Here the CDR3 reads CAWSGYVEQFF. The CDR3 nucleotides are TGTGCCTGGAGTGGATATGTTGAGCAGTTCTTC.

Many counts were recorded for this clonotype. The rearrangement uses TRBV7-2 and TRBJ2-3; 12 bases line up with TRBD2. Germline V gene data show CDR1 as SGHTA and CDR2 as FQGNSA. Trimming took 3 bases from V and 3 from J; bases not matched to a gene: 7. The CDR3 extends over 17 amino acids. The CDR3 nucleotides are TGTGCCAGCAGCTTCCGGACTAGCGGGGTGGAGACAGATACGCAGTATTTT. Amino acids: CASSFRTSGVETDTQYF.

This clonotype has at least ten counts. The chain carries TRBV19 and TRBJ2-1; D is unresolved. Trimming left V 0 bases short and J 5 bases short, with 8 bases between. The CDR3 length is 14 residues. Germline CDR1 reads LNHDA; CDR2 reads SQIVND (reference sequence). The CDR3 DNA sequence: TGTGCCAGTAGTATAGATCGGCCAGACAATGAGCAGTTCTTC. Amino acids: CASSIDRPDNEQFF. The variable domain in full, with the rest retrieved from reference TRBV19 and TRBJ2-1, is DGGITQSPKYLFRKEGQNVTLSCEQNLNHDAMYWYRQDPGQGLRLIYYSQIVNDFQKGDIAEGYSVSREKKESFPLTVTSAQKNPTAFYLCASSIDRPDNEQFFGPGTRLTVL.

The V and J genes are TRBV2 and TRBJ1-2, with 10 bases fitting TRBD1. CDR1 is SNHLY, CDR2 FYNNEI, per germline. The CDR3 covers 14 residues. With V trimmed by 6 bases and J by 8 bases, 9 bases remained unmatched. The CDR3 is CASSLAGQGNGYTF. The CDR3 DNA follows: TGTGCCAGCAGCTTAGCGGGACAGGGGAACGGCTACACCTTC.

The rearrangement uses TRBV19 and TRBJ1-4; D not resolved. Trimming stripped 3 bases from V and 7 bases from J, with 27 bases between. The CDR3 contains 19 residues. From germline, CDR1 is LNHDA and CDR2 SQIVND (reference sequence). The CDR3 reads CASSIYAKKKVGASEKLFF. CDR3 sequence (DNA): TGTGCCAGTAGTATCTACGCCAAGAAAAAAGTTGGAGCTAGTGAAAAACTGTTTTTT.

This clonotype was observed a few times. Since a much larger clone is just one base distant, this may be a read error. The J gene is TRBJ1-2, the V gene TRBV5-1, with D maybe TRBD1 (5 bases). CDR3 size: 16 residues. In germline, CDR1 is SGHRS, CDR2 YFSETQ. Written as DNA, the CDR3 is TGCGCCAGCGGCTTGCTTTCGGACAACTCCGCCTATGGCTACGCCTTC. It is translated as CASGLLSDNSAYGYAF.

This chain links TRBV7-2 with TRBJ2-7, with D uncertain. This CDR3 is 12 amino acids long. The V and J ends lost 5 bases and 3 bases respectively, with 8 bases between them. Germline loops: CDR1 SGHTA, CDR2 FQGNSA. CDR3 in amino acids: CASSPTFYEQYF. CDR3 nucleotide sequence: TGTGCCAGCAGCCCAACCTTCTACGAGCAGTACTTC. Full variable domain (missing parts from reference TRBV7-2 and TRBJ2-7): GAGVSQSPSNKVTEKGKDVELRCDPISGHTALYWYRQSLGQGLEFLIYFQGNSAPDKSGLPSDRFSAERTGGSVSTLTIQRTQQEDSAVYLCASSPTFYEQYFGPGTRLTVT.

This clonotype was seen many times. CDR3 amino acids: CASSYLRRGDGYTF. The CDR3, as DNA: TGTGCCAGCAGTTACCTAAGACGGGGGGATGGCTACACCTTC. The V gene is TRBV6-5, the J gene TRBJ1-2; TRBD1 might be the D (5 bases). V lost 2 bases and J lost 6, with 13 bases in between. The CDR3 is 14 residues long. Germline V CDR1 and CDR2: MNHEY, SVGAGI.

The gene calls are TRBV9 and TRBJ2-3, with 9 nucleotides matching TRBD1. This CDR3 has 14 residues. The junction had 6 bases not matched to a gene; V was cut back by 4 bases and J by 6 bases. The germline V gene has CDR1 SGDLS and CDR2 YYNGEE. The CDR3 is CASSPRDRADTQYF. DNA of the CDR3: TGTGCCAGCAGCCCAAGGGACAGGGCCGATACGCAGTATTTT.

The sample holds many counts of this clonotype. The chain links TRBV19 to TRBJ2-5, with D perhaps given as TRBD1 or TRBD2 (5 bases each). From germline, CDR1 is LNHDA and CDR2 SQIVND (reference sequence). The CDR3 is 14 residues long. V lost 3 bases, J lost 6 bases, and 14 bases lay in between. Written as DNA, the CDR3 is TGTGCCAGTAGTATTTCGGGGCAGGGAAAGACCCAGTACTTC. Translated, it gives CASSISGQGKTQYF. The full variable domain, rest sourced from reference TRBV19 and TRBJ2-5, is DGGITQSPKYLFRKEGQNVTLSCEQNLNHDAMYWYRQDPGQGLRLIYYSQIVNDFQKGDIAEGYSVSREKKESFPLTVTSAQKNPTAFYLCASSISGQGKTQYFGPGTRLLVL.

The chain couples TRBV24-1 to TRBJ2-6; D not resolved. This CDR3 is 15 amino acids long. V was trimmed by 6 bases and J by 4 bases, leaving 12 bases between them. CDR1 is KGHDR and CDR2 is SFDVKD in the germline V gene. CDR3 residues: CATSYLSSGANVLTF. For the CDR3, the DNA is TGTGCCACCAGTTACCTGTCTTCCGGGGCCAACGTCCTGACTTTC.

The sample holds a few counts of this clonotype. A much larger clone lies one base from this, so it may be a read error. The V and J genes are TRBV7-6 and TRBJ1-4; a weak D match, TRBD1 (5 bases). Germline CDR1 SGHVS, CDR2 FNYEAQ. The CDR3 sequence is 13 residues long. CDR3 nucleotide sequence: TGTGCCAGCAGCCCACAGGAGTATGAAAAACTGCTTTTT. Protein product: CASSPQEYEKLLF. The full variable domain, in which reference TRBV7-6 and TRBJ1-4 provide the parts outside the CDR3, is GAGVSQSPRYKVTKRGQDVALRCDPISGHVSLYWYRQALGQGPEFLTYFNYEAQQDKSGLPNDRFSAERPEGSISTLTIQRTEQRDSAMYRCASSPQEYEKLLFGSGTQLSVL.

V gene TRBV2 combines with J gene TRBJ2-3, with 10 bases matching TRBD2. CDR3 length: 17 amino acids. Trimming removed 4 bases from V and 2 bases from J; junction bases left unmatched: 9. Germline loops: CDR1 SNHLY, CDR2 FYNNEI. CDR3 in DNA: TGTGCCAGCAGTGGAGGCCAGCGGGGGGGCCCCACAGATACGCAGTATTTT. Translation: CASSGGQRGGPTDTQYF.

In DNA form, the CDR3 reads TGTGCCACCAGTGTTTCAACTAGCGGTAACACCGGGGAGCTGTTTTTT. Amino acid sequence: CATSVSTSGNTGELFF. The chain employs TRBV24-1 and TRBJ2-2, with 8 positions matching TRBD2. CDR3 length: 16 amino acids. V was clipped by 5 bases and J by 2 bases; unmatched bases: 6. CDR1 is KGHDR, CDR2 SFDVKD, per germline.

This clonotype has at least ten counts. The chain has TRBV15 and TRBJ2-2; 7 bases line up with TRBD1. CDR3 length: 16 residues. The J segment lost 7 bases and the V segment lost 0 bases, leaving 8 bases of the junction unmatched. CDR1 and CDR2 from the germline V gene are LNHNV and YYDKDF (reference sequence). CDR3 nucleotide sequence: TGTGCCACCAGCAGAGAGTACAGGGGTTCTTTCGGGGAGCTGTTTTTT. Translation gives CATSREYRGSFGELFF.

This clonotype turned up a few times. CDR3 residues: CATSRAWDRPGLNTQYF. The CDR3 DNA sequence: TGTGCCACCAGCAGAGCGTGGGACAGGCCAGGGTTGAATACGCAGTATTTT. This chain uses TRBV15 with TRBJ2-3, with 8 bases that match TRBD1. The CDR3 is 17 amino acids. With 1 base clipped from V and 7 bases from J, the junction kept 13 bases outside the gene matches. Germline CDR1 and CDR2: LNHNV and YYDKDF (reference sequence). Full variable domain (outside the CDR3, taken from reference TRBV15 and TRBJ2-3): DAMVIQNPRYQVTQFGKPVTLSCSQTLNHNVMYWYQQKSSQAPKLLFHYYDKDFNNEADTPDNFQSRRPNTSFCFLDIRSPGLGDTAMYLCATSRAWDRPGLNTQYFGPGTRLTVL.

This clonotype was picked up many times. V usage is TRBV10-2 and J usage is TRBJ2-1; 14 positions agree with TRBD2. The CDR3 length is 17 residues. In germline, CDR1 is WSHSY, CDR2 SAAADI. V lost 4 bases to trimming and J lost 3 bases; unmatched junction nucleotides: 5. The CDR3 sequence: CASSGTSGGPNYNEQFF. The CDR3 DNA reads TGCGCCAGCAGTGGGACTAGCGGGGGGCCCAACTACAATGAGCAGTTCTTC.